This T cell receptor (beta chain) stems from a study of blood T cell repertoires in COVID-19. CDR3 length equals 13 residues. Per the germline V gene, CDR1 is LGHDT and CDR2 is YNNKEL (reference sequence). V was trimmed by 2 bases and J by 8 bases, leaving 12 bases between them. This clone was picked up one time. Per the original data handling: For nucleated cells, counts were estimated from reference gene primer amplification. Sequencing used immunoSEQ multiplex PCR; TCRdb keeps in-frame clones, though not all of them. The DNA was the basis for D and trimming; V, J and clone size are from that table. The table shows some 32,000 clones, with almost 90% occurring only once.

This chain connects TRBV3-1 (or the pseudogene TRBV3-2) to TRBJ1-1, with D perhaps matching TRBD1 (5 bases). This receptor was obtained from a human donor in a cohort sampled during active COVID-19. Sequencing was performed on peripheral blood. Here the CDR3 reads CASSQFQGPEAFF. The CDR3 nucleotides read TGTGCCAGCAGCCAATTTCAGGGTCCCGAAGCTTTCTTT.